The sequence of this T cell receptor (beta chain) was determined in a study of cytomegalovirus exposure and HLA in healthy donors. Turning to this clone: What it binds is not known.

TCRdb's table, derived via immunoSEQ multiplex PCR, lists solely in-frame clones and lacks some. This sample yields roughly 56,000 clones, of which just under 95% are seen a single time; over 2% belongs to the top ten. While the first cohort had 650 to 850 subjects, the donors belonged to the separate validation cohort of about 120 subjects. V gave up 7 bases and J gave up 0 bases, with 29 bases separating them. CDR1 is SQVTM and CDR2 is ANQGSEA in the germline V gene. The CDR3 has 19 residues. Points from the study as a whole: A few CMV-associated chains proved CMV antigen-specific in vitro.

Sequenced input: PBMCs. The sequence was obtained from a young man in good health and CMV-seronegative. The chain employs TRBV29-1 and TRBJ2-3, with a possible D match to TRBD2 (5 bases). In nucleotides, the CDR3 is TGCAGCGCCATGAAGACTATCGTGGTGGACTCTCCTAGCACAGATACGCAGTATTTT. Translation: CSAMKTIVVDSPSTDTQYF.